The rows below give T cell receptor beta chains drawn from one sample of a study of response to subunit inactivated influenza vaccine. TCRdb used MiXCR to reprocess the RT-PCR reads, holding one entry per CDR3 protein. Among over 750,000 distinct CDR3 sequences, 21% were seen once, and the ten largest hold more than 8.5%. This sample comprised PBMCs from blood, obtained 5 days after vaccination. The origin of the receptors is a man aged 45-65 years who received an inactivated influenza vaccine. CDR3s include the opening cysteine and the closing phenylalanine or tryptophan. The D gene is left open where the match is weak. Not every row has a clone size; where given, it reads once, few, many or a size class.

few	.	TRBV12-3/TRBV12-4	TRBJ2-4	TGTGCCAGCAGCCACAGGGTGCTAGCCAAAAACATTCAGTACTTC	CASSHRVLAKNIQYF
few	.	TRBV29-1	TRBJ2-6	TGCAGCGTTGAATTTCCCTCTGGGGCCAACGTCCTGACTTTC	CSVEFPSGANVLTF
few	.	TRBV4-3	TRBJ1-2	TGCGCCAGCAGCCAAACGGTTATGGGCGGCTATGGCTACACCTTC	CASSQTVMGGYGYTF
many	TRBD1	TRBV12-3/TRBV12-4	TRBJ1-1	TGTGCCAGCAGGCTGAGGGGGCTAGGGTTAATGGGGACTGAAGCTTTCTTT	CASRLRGLGLMGTEAFF
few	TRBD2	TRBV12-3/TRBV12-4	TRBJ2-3	TGTGCCAGCAGAACTTGGACTAGCGGGGGGCAGGGAGATACGCAGTATTTT	CASRTWTSGGQGDTQYF
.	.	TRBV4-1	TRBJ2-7	TGCGCCAGCAGCCAAGTACAATTGCCGGTTGTGGCTACCTACGAGCAGTACTTC	CASSQVQLPVVATYEQYF
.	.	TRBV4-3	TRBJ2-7	TGCGCCAGCAGCCAAGAAAGGGGGGAGTGGGAGCAGTACTTC	CASSQERGEWEQYF
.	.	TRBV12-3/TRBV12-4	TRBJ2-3	TGTGCCAGCAGCTCCGTTTTTAATACGCAGTATTTT	CASSSVFNTQYF
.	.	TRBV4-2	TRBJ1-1	TGTGCCAGCAGCCCTGATACGGGCAGGGCGCAAGCTTTCTTT	CASSPDTGRAQAFF
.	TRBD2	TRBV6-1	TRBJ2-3	TGTGCCAGCAAAATGGGCGGGAGTAGCACAGATACGCAGTATTTT	CASKMGGSSTDTQYF
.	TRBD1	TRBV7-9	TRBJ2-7	TGTGCCAGCAGCTCAACGGGACAGGGGGCCTTCGAGCAGTACTTC	CASSSTGQGAFEQYF
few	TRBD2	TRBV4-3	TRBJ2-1	TGCGCCAGCAGCCCCTACGAGGGACTAGCGGGCCTATACAATGAGCAGTTCTTC	CASSPYEGLAGLYNEQFF
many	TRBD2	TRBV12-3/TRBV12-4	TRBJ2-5	TGTGCCAGCAGCCCTGGGGGACTAGCGGGACGAGAGACCCAGTACTTC	CASSPGGLAGRETQYF
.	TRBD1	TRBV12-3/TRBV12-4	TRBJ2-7	TGTGCCAGCAGTTTTCCCGGTCAGGGGGAGTACGAGCAGTACTTC	CASSFPGQGEYEQYF
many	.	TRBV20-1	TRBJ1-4	TGCAGTGCTAGAGATGGGCCCGGCGAAAAACTGTTTTTT	CSARDGPGEKLFF
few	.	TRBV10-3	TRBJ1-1	TGTGCCATCAGTCAATCCGGGACTAACACTGAAGCTTTCTTT	CAISQSGTNTEAFF
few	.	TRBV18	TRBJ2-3	TGTGCCAGCTCACCACCGTTGCGGGTAACCACAGATACGCAGTATTTT	CASSPPLRVTTDTQYF
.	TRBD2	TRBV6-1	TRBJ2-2	TGTGCCAGCAGTCGGACTAGCCCCAAGACCGGGGAGCTGTTTTTT	CASSRTSPKTGELFF
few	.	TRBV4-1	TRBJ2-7	TGCGCCAGCAGCCAAGTTTCTGGGGACCCCTACGAGCAGTACTTC	CASSQVSGDPYEQYF
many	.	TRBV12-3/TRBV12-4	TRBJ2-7	TGTGCCAGCAAAAGGGGGGAGAGCTCCTACGAGCAGTACTTC	CASKRGESSYEQYF
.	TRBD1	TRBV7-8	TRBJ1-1	TGTGCCAGCAGCTCCACCGGCGGGGGACAGGGAGTAATGGCTTTCTTT	CASSSTGGGQGVMAFF
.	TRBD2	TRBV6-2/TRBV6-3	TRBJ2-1	TGTGCCAGCAGTACCCGACTAGCGGCCTACAATGAGCAGTTCTTC	CASSTRLAAYNEQFF
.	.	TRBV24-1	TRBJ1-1	TGTGCCACCAGCGGGACGGAGAACACTGAAGCTTTCTTT	CATSGTENTEAFF
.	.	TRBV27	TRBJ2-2	TGTGCCAGCAGTTTAGGGGTGGTGGGGGTGGCCCTCACCGGGGAGCTGTTTTTT	CASSLGVVGVALTGELFF
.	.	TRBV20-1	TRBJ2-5	TGCAGTGCTAGGGAGATTGGAATCCAAGAGACCCAGTACTTC	CSAREIGIQETQYF
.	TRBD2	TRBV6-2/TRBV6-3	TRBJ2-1	TGTGCCAGCAGTTACTCGTTCGGCGAACGTAGCGGGGTATACAATGAGCAGTTCTTC	CASSYSFGERSGVYNEQFF
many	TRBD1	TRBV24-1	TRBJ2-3	TGTGCCACCAGTGATTTGGGGACAGCCAGCACAGATACGCAGTATTTT	CATSDLGTASTDTQYF
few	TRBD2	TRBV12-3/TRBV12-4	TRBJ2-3	TGTGCCAGCACCTTAGCGGGAGGAGCTACGCAGTATTTT	CASTLAGGATQYF
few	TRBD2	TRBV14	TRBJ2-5	TGTGCCAGCAGCCCCCTAGCGGGAGGGCCGAAGGTAGAGACCCAGTACTTC	CASSPLAGGPKVETQYF
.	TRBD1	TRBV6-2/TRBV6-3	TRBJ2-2	TGTGCCAGCAGTTACTCCCCGGGACAGGTGAACACCGGGGAGCTGTTTTTT	CASSYSPGQVNTGELFF
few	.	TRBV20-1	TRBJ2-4	TGCAGTGCTAGTCTCCCGGGGGATGGAAACATTCAGTACTTC	CSASLPGDGNIQYF
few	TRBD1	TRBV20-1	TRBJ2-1	TGCAGTGGCAGGGGGAGACTGACGGGAAATGAGCAGTTCTTC	CSGRGRLTGNEQFF
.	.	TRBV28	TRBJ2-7	TGTGCCAGCAGTCCCTCGGACCGCTACTACGAGCAGTACTTC	CASSPSDRYYEQYF
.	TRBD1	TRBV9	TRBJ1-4	TGTGCCAGCAGCGTAGGCCCGGGACAGGGGGCGGCTAATGAAAAACTGTTTTTT	CASSVGPGQGAANEKLFF
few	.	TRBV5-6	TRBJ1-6	TGTGCCAGCAGCTCGCTCAGGATGCCCGGTTCACCCCTCCACTTT	CASSSLRMPGSPLHF
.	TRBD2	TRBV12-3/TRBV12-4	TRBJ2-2	TGTGCCAGCAGTCCAATTACTAGCGGGAACAGGATCGGGGAGCTGTTTTTT	CASSPITSGNRIGELFF
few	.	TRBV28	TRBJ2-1	TGTGCCAGCAGCTCCCTTAGGGCCGGCTATGAGCAGTTCTTC	CASSSLRAGYEQFF
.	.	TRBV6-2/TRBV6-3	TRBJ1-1	TGTGCCAGCAGTTACTCGATGGAGAACACTGAAGCTTTCTTT	CASSYSMENTEAFF
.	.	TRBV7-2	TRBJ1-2	TGTGCCAGCCGCGCGTTGGTGGGGCGAGGCTACACCTTC	CASRALVGRGYTF
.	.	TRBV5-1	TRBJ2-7	TGCGCCAGCAGCTTTAGAGGCGGGCCAACGCGGGACGAGCAGTACTTC	CASSFRGGPTRDEQYF
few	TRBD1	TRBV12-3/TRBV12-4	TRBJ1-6	TGTGCCAGCAGAGGACAGGGCGGGGCGGGTTCACCCCTCCACTTT	CASRGQGGAGSPLHF
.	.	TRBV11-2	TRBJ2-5	TGTGCCAGCAGCCTCCTAGGAGGGTTGGGGGTCTGGGAGACCCAGTACTTC	CASSLLGGLGVWETQYF
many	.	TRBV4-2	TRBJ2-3	TGTGCCAGCAGCCAAGGGGTTGCCAGCACAGATACGCAGTATTTT	CASSQGVASTDTQYF
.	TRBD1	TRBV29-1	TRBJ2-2	TGCAGCGTTGGCCCAGGGGGCGAGAGCACCGGGGAGCTGTTTTTT	CSVGPGGESTGELFF
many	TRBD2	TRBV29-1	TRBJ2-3	TGCAGCGTTACCATGGGGACTAGCGGCACAGATACGCAGTATTTT	CSVTMGTSGTDTQYF